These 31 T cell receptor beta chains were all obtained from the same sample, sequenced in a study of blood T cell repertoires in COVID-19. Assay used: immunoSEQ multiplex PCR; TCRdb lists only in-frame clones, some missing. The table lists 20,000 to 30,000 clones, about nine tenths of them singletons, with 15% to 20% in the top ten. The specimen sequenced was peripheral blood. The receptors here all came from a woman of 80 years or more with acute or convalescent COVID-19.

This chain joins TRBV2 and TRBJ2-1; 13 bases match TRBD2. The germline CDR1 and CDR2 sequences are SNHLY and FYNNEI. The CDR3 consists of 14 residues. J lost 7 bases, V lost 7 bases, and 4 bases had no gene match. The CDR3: CASKGTSGTNEQFF. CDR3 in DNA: TGTGCCAGCAAAGGGACTAGCGGGACAAATGAGCAGTTCTTC. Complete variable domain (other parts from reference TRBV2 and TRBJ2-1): EPEVTQTPSHQVTQMGQEVILRCVPISNHLYFYWYRQILGQKVEFLVSFYNNEISEKSEIFDDQFSVERPDGSNFTLKIRSTKLEDSAMYFCASKGTSGTNEQFFGPGTRLTVL.

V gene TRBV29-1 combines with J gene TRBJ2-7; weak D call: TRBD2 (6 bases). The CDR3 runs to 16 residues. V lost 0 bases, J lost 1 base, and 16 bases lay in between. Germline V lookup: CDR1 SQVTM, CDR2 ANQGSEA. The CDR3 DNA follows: TGCAGCGTTGAAGAACCAGCGGGCCTCGAATCCTACGAGCAGTACTTC. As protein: CSVEEPAGLESYEQYF.

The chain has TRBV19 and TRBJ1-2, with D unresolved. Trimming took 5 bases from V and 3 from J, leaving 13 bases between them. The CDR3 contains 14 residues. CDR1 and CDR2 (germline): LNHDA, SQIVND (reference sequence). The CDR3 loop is CASSPAAGDYGYTF. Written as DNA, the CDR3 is TGTGCCAGTAGTCCAGCGGCCGGAGACTATGGCTACACCTTC.

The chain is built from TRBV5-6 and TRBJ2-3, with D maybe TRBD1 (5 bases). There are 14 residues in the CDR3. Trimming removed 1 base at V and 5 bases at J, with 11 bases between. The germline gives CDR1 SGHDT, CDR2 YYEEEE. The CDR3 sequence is CASSLKHQGDTQYF. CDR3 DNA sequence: TGTGCCAGCAGCTTGAAGCACCAGGGAGATACGCAGTATTTT.

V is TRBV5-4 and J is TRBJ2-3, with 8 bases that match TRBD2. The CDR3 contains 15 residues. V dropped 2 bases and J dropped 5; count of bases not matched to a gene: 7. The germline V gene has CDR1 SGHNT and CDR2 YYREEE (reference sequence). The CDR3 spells CASSLERGPIDTQYF. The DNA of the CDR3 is TGTGCCAGCAGCTTAGAGCGGGGGCCCATAGATACGCAGTATTTT. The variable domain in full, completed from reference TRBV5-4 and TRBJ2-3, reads ETGVTQSPTHLIKTRGQQVTLRCSSQSGHNTVSWYQQALGQGPQFIFQYYREEENGRGNFPPRFSGLQFPNYSSELNVNALELDDSALYLCASSLERGPIDTQYFGPGTRLTVL.

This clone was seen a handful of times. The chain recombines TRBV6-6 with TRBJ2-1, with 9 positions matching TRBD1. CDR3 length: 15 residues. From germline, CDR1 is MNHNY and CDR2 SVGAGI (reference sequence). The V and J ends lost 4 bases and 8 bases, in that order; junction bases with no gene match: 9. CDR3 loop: CASSSRGQGLDEQFF. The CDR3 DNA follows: TGTGCCAGCAGTTCCAGGGGACAGGGCCTCGATGAGCAGTTCTTC.

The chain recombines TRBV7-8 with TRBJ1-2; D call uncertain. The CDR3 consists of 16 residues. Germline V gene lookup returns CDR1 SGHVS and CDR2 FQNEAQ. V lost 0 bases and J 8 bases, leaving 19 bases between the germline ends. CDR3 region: CASSLAEGRDLRGYTF. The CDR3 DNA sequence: TGTGCCAGCAGCTTAGCGGAGGGTAGGGATCTCAGGGGCTACACCTTC.

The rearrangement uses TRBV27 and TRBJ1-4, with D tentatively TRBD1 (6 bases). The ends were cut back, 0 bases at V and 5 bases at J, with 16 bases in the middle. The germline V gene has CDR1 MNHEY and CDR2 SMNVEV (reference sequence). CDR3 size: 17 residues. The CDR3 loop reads CASSLSISGQGNEKLFF. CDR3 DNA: TGTGCCAGCAGTTTATCGATTTCCGGGCAGGGGAATGAAAAACTGTTTTTT.

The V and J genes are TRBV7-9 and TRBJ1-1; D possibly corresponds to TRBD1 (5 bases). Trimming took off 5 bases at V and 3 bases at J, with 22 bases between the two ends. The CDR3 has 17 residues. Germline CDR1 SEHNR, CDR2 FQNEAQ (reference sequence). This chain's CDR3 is CASSPLRGAKKDTEAFF. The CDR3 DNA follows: TGTGCCAGCAGCCCACTAAGGGGTGCGAAAAAAGACACTGAAGCTTTCTTT.

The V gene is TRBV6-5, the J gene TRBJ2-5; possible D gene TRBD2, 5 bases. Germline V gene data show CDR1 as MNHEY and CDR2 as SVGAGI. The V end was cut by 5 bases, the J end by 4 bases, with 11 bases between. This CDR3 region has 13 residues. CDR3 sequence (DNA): TGTGCCAGCAGTCGGGATCGGGGAGAGACCCAGTACTTC. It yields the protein CASSRDRGETQYF.

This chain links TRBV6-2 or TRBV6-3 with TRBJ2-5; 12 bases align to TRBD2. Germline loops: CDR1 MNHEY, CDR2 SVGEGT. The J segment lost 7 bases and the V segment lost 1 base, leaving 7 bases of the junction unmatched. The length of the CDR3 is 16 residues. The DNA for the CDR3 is TGTGCCAGCAGTTACTACCTAGCGGGGGGGCCGGCGACCCAGTACTTC. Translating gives CASSYYLAGGPATQYF.

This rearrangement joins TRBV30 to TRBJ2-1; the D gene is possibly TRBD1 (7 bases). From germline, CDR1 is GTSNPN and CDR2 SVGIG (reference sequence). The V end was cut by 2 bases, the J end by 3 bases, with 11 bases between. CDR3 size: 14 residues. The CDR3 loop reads CAWSQGEVYNEQFF. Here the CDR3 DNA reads TGTGCCTGGAGTCAGGGGGAGGTCTACAATGAGCAGTTCTTC.

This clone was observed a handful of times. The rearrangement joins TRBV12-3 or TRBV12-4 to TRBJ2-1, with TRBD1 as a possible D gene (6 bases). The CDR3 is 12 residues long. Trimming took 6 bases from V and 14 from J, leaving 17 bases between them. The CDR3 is CASSRNRAVEFF. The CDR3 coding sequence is TGTGCCAGCAGCAGAAACAGGGCGGTGGAGTTCTTC.

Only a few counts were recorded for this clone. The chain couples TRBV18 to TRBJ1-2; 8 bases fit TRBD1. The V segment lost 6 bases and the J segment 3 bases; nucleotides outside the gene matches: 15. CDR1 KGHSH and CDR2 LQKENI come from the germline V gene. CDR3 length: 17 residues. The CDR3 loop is CASSMKLRQGRDYGYTF. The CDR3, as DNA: TGTGCCAGCTCGATGAAACTCCGACAGGGGAGAGACTATGGCTACACCTTC.

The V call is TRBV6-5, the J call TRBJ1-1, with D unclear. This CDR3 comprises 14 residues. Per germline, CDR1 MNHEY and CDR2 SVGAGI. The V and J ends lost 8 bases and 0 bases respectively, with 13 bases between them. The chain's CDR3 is CASGGLGLNTEAFF. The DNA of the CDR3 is TGTGCCAGCGGAGGGCTGGGCCTGAACACTGAAGCTTTCTTT.

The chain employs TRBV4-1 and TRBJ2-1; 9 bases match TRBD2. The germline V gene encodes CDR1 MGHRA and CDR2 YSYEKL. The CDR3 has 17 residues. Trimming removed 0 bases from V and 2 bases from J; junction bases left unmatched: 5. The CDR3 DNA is TGCGCCAGCAGCCAAGATCGACCTAGCGGGACCTACAATGAGCAGTTCTTC. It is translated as CASSQDRPSGTYNEQFF.

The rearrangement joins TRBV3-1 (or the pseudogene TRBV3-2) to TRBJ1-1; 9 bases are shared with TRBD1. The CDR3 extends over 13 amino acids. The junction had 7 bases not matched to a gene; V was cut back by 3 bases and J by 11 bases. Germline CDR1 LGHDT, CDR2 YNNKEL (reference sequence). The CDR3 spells CASSQTGGGKAFF. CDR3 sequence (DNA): TGTGCCAGCAGCCAGACAGGGGGGGGGAAGGCTTTCTTT.

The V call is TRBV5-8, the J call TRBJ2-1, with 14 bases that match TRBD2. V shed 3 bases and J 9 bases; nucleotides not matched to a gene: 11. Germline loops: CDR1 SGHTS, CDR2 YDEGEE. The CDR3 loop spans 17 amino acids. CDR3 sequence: CASSSGTSGGLVGEQFF. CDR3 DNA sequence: TGTGCCAGCAGCTCTGGGACTAGCGGGGGACTAGTCGGTGAGCAGTTCTTC. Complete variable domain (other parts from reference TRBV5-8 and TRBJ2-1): EAGVTQSPTHLIKTRGQQATLRCSPISGHTSVYWYQQALGLGLQFLLWYDEGEERNRGNFPPRFSGRQFPNYSSELNVNALELEDSALYLCASSSGTSGGLVGEQFFGPGTRLTVL.

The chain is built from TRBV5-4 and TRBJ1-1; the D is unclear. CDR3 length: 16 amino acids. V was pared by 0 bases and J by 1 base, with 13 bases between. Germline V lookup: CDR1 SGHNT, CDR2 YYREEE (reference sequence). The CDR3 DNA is TGTGCCAGCAGCTTGGCCGGAGGGTTTGAGAACACTGAAGCTTTCTTT. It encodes CASSLAGGFENTEAFF.

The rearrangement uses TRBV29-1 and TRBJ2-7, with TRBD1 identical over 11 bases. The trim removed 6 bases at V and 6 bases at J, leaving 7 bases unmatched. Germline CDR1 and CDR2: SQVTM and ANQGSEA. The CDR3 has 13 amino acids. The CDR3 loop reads CSVAGTGGGEQYF. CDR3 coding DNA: TGCAGCGTCGCCGGGACAGGGGGTGGCGAGCAGTACTTC.

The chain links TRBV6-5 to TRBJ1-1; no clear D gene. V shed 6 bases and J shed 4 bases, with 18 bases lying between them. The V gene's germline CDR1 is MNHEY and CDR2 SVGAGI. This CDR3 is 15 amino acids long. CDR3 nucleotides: TGTGCCAGCAGGCGAGGGAGCGCCGTAGTCACTGAAGCTTTCTTT. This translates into CASRRGSAVVTEAFF.

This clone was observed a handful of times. The CDR3 DNA reads TGTGCCAGCAGTGAGGGGCCTCCAGACGAGCAGTACTTC. This translates into CASSEGPPDEQYF. The rearrangement uses TRBV6-1 and TRBJ2-7, with D possibly TRBD1 on 5 matching bases. The CDR3 runs 13 residues. Trimming took off 3 bases at V and 5 bases at J, with 11 bases between the two ends. CDR1 and CDR2 from the germline V gene are MNHNS and SASEGT.

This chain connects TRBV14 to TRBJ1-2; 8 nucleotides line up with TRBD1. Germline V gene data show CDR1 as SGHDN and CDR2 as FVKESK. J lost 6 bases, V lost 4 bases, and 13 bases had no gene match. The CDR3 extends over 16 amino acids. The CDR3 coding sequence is TGTGCCAGCAGCCGGAAGCTTGGACAGGGCGGTCATGGCTACACCTTC. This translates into CASSRKLGQGGHGYTF.

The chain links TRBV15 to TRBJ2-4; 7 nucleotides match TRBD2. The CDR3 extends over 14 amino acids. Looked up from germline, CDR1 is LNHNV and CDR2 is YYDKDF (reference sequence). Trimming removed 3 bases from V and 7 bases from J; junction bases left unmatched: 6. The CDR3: CATSRADGGNIQYF. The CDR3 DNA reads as TGTGCCACCAGCAGGGCGGACGGGGGGAACATTCAGTACTTC.

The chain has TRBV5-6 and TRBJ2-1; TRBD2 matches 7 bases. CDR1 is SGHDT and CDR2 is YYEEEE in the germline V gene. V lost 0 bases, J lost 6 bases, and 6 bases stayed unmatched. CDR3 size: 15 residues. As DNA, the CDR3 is TGTGCCAGCAGCTTGGGAGCGACTAGCCGCAATGAGCAGTTCTTC. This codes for CASSLGATSRNEQFF.

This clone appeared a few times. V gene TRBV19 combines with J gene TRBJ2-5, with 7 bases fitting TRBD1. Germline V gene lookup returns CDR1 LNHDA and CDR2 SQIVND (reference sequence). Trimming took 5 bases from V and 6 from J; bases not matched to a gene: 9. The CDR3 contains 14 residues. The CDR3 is CASSLRTGRKTQYF. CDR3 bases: TGTGCCAGTAGTCTCCGGACAGGTCGCAAGACCCAGTACTTC.

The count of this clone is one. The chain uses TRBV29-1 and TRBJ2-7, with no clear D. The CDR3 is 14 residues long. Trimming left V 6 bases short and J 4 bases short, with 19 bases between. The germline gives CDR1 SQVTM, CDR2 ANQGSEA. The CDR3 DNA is TGCAGCGTGGCCCCTGGCCACATATCATACGAGCAGTACTTC. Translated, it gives CSVAPGHISYEQYF.

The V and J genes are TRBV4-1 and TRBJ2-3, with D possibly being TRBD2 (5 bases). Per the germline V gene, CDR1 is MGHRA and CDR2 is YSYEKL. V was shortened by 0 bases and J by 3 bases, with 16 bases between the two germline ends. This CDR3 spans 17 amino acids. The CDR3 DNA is TGCGCCAGCAGCCAAGAGGGAGAAGGGAGAATAACAGATACGCAGTATTTT. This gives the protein CASSQEGEGRITDTQYF.

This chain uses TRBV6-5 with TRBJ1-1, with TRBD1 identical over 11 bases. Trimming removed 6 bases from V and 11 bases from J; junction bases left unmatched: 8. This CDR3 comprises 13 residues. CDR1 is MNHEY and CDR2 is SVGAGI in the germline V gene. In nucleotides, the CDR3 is TGTGCCAGCAGACCGGGACAGGGGGTTGCGGCTTTCTTT. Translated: CASRPGQGVAAFF.

The CDR3 region is CASSLAARGLAGGYTQYF. CDR3 DNA: TGTGCCAGCAGTTTAGCGGCCCGGGGCCTAGCGGGAGGGTATACGCAGTATTTT. V is TRBV27 and J is TRBJ2-3, with TRBD2 matching 12 bases. With 2 bases clipped from V and 7 bases from J, the junction kept 13 bases outside the gene matches. The CDR3 has 18 residues. The germline gives CDR1 MNHEY, CDR2 SMNVEV (reference sequence).

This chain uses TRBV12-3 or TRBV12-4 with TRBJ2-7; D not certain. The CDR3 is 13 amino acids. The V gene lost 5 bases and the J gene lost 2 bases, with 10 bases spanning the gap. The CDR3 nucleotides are TGTGCCAGCAGTCTGCAGTTAACCTACGAGCAGTACTTC. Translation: CASSLQLTYEQYF.